This T cell receptor beta chain derives from a study of CD8+CD57+ T cells in acquired aplastic anemia. This clonotype was recorded at least ten times. In patients chosen for sequencing, flow cytometry had shown CD8+CD57+ cell expansion. No therapy was given to patients before blood sampling. The CDR3 runs 15 residues. Trimming stripped 4 bases from V and 6 bases from J, with 16 bases between. The germline CDR1 and CDR2 sequences are MRHNA and SNTAGT. CDR3 and TCR beta VDJ profiling relied on a genomic DNA template. TCRdb re-derived calls from the reads in MiXCR, one entry per CDR3 protein. In the table there are about 160,000 distinct CDR3 sequences, 70% to 80% of which are singletons.

Specimen: sorted CD4+, CD8+, or CD8+CD57+ T cells (not recorded which) from PBMCs. The chain couples TRBV6-4 to TRBJ2-1; D remains unclear. This TCR was sampled from a human donor with aplastic anemia. CDR3 DNA sequence: TGTGCCAGCAGTGTAAGTCAGGACCTCATCAATGAGCAGTTCTTC. Amino acid sequence: CASSVSQDLINEQFF.